These 20 T cell receptor beta chains originate from one sample sequenced in a study of CD4 T cells in relation to SARS-CoV-2 and coronaviruses. The antigens of these receptors remain unknown. Before the COVID-19 pandemic, during about 2010-2018, CD4+ T cells were taken from unexposed donors. Isolation of CD4+ T cells took place after around 11 days in culture. Some clones are missing from TCRdb's copy, which holds only in-frame ones; the method was immunoSEQ multiplex PCR. The sample has 15,000 to 17,000 clones; under 85% are singletons. Sequencing was carried out using CD4+ T cells from PBMCs, cultured in vitro. The receptors derive from a human donor in good health.

This sequence joins TRBV10-1 and TRBJ2-1; a possible D gene is TRBD1 (5 bases). This CDR3 contains 13 residues. With 4 bases removed from V and 6 bases from J, the gap between germline ends came to 10 bases. CDR1 is WNHNN and CDR2 is SYGVQD in the germline V gene (reference sequence). The CDR3 DNA follows: TGCGCCAGCAGTGGACAGATTCGCAATGAGCAGTTCTTC. Protein sequence: CASSGQIRNEQFF.

The CDR3 is CASSPGRNYGYTF. In DNA form, the CDR3 reads TGTGCCAGCAGCCCCGGGCGGAACTATGGCTACACCTTC. The genes are TRBV14 and TRBJ1-2; D is unclear. The V gene's germline CDR1 is SGHDN and CDR2 FVKESK. Trimming cost V 4 bases and J 2 bases, with 8 bases left between them. The CDR3 spans 13 residues.

The V gene is TRBV28, the J gene TRBJ2-1, with D perhaps assigned TRBD1 or TRBD2 (9 bases each). The V end was cut by 5 bases, the J end by 0 bases, with 32 bases between. CDR3 length: 22 amino acids. Germline CDR1 MDHEN, CDR2 SYDVKM. The CDR3 bases are TGTGCCAGCAGTGCCTCGGGGACAGGGATGCTAGCGGGATTCGGCTCCTACAATGAGCAGTTCTTC. Its protein is CASSASGTGMLAGFGSYNEQFF.

The chain links TRBV19 to TRBJ2-6, with D perhaps matching TRBD1 (6 bases). In germline, CDR1 is LNHDA, CDR2 SQIVND (reference sequence). The CDR3 length is 16 residues. V lost 7 bases, J lost 0 bases, and 13 bases lay in between. Written as DNA, the CDR3 is TGTGCCAGTATGGCGGACAGCCTCTCTGGGGCCAACGTCCTGACTTTC. It codes for CASMADSLSGANVLTF.

The V and J genes are TRBV2 and TRBJ1-6; D perhaps matches TRBD1 (5 bases). Germline CDR1 SNHLY, CDR2 FYNNEI. There are 16 residues in the CDR3. The germline V and J ends were trimmed by 4 bases and 7 bases, with 17 bases remaining between them. This chain's CDR3 is CASSVLGDRANSPLHF. In DNA, the CDR3 is TGTGCCAGCAGTGTTCTCGGAGACAGAGCGAATTCACCCCTCCACTTT. Full variable domain (rest looked up from reference TRBV2 and TRBJ1-6): EPEVTQTPSHQVTQMGQEVILRCVPISNHLYFYWYRQILGQKVEFLVSFYNNEISEKSEIFDDQFSVERPDGSNFTLKIRSTKLEDSAMYFCASSVLGDRANSPLHFGNGTRLTVT.

The rearrangement uses TRBV11-1 and TRBJ2-1, with no clear D. The length of the CDR3 is 16 residues. The germline V gene encodes CDR1 SGHAT and CDR2 FQDESV (reference sequence). The ends were cut back, 1 base at V and 9 bases at J, with 19 bases in the middle. In nucleotides, the CDR3 is TGTGCCAGCAGCTTAGGAAAGGTAGGGAAGCAGCGTGAGCAGTTCTTC. This sequence encodes CASSLGKVGKQREQFF.

This sequence joins TRBV15 and TRBJ2-5, with unresolved D. V lost 1 base, J lost 1 base, and 13 bases lay in between. The germline gives CDR1 LNHNV, CDR2 YYDKDF (reference sequence). CDR3 length: 16 amino acids. The CDR3 spells CATSRVYSLTQETQYF. CDR3 nucleotide sequence: TGTGCCACCAGCAGAGTATATTCGTTAACCCAAGAGACCCAGTACTTC.

This CDR3 is CASSLAVGIYEQYF. For the CDR3, the DNA is TGTGCCAGCAGCTTGGCGGTGGGAATCTACGAGCAGTACTTC. This chain joins TRBV5-8 and TRBJ2-7; no firm D call. From germline, CDR1 is SGHTS and CDR2 YDEGEE. V lost 0 bases and J 3 bases, leaving 10 bases between the germline ends. The CDR3 length is 14 residues.

This clone is judged large (0.1 to 1%). The chain couples TRBV28 to TRBJ2-3; tentatively, D is TRBD1 or TRBD2 (5 bases each). Between the trimmed V and J ends, which lost 1 base and 1 base, there was a span of 18 bases. The V gene's germline CDR1 is MDHEN and CDR2 SYDVKM. The CDR3 sequence is 18 residues long. This chain's CDR3 is CASSLSVGTPSRTDTQYF. The CDR3 DNA is TGTGCCAGCAGTTTATCGGTTGGGACCCCCAGCCGCACAGATACGCAGTATTTT.

The V gene is TRBV2, the J gene TRBJ2-5, with a possible D match to TRBD1 (7 bases). Germline CDR1 reads SNHLY; CDR2 reads FYNNEI. The CDR3 is 14 residues long. V shed 7 bases and J shed 1 base, with 13 bases lying between them. CDR3: CASTQQGGQETQYF. The CDR3 bases are TGTGCCAGCACTCAGCAGGGGGGCCAAGAGACCCAGTACTTC.

The chain employs TRBV5-1 and TRBJ1-2, with TRBD1 matching 11 bases. This CDR3 has 15 residues. CDR1 is SGHRS and CDR2 is YFSETQ in the germline V gene. The J segment lost 4 bases and the V segment lost 3 bases, leaving 5 bases of the junction unmatched. CDR3 DNA: TGCGCCAGCAGCTCGACTGGGACAGGGGGCTATGGCTACACCTTC. This gives the protein CASSSTGTGGYGYTF.

As to this clone: Germline is not matched at one junction end, which may reflect a read error. V and J are TRBV27 and TRBJ1-6, with 9 bases matching TRBD1. The CDR3 spans 13 residues. Germline lookup yields CDR1 MNHEY and CDR2 SMNVEV (reference sequence). CDR3 in amino acids: CASSLTPWTGVNF. The DNA of the CDR3 is TGTGCCAGCAGTTTAACGCCGTGGACAGGGGTGAACTTT.

J is TRBJ1-6 and V is TRBV7-3; D gene unclear. Trimming shortened V by 4 bases and J by 7 bases, and 8 bases separated the two germline ends. This CDR3 comprises 13 residues. Germline loops: CDR1 SGHTA, CDR2 FQGTGA. The CDR3 bases are TGTGCCAGCAGCTCAAGCCAGAATTCACCCCTCCACTTT. This gives the protein CASSSSQNSPLHF.

This clone was recorded a few times. This chain uses TRBV4-1 with TRBJ1-2, with D perhaps TRBD1 (5 bases). The CDR3 loop spans 14 amino acids. CDR1 MGHRA and CDR2 YSYEKL come from the germline V gene. The ends were cut back, 2 bases at V and 4 bases at J, with 11 bases in the middle. CDR3 nucleotide sequence: TGCGCCAGCAGCCAATCTGACCAGGGCTATGGCTACACCTTC. Translation: CASSQSDQGYGYTF.

In this sample, this clone turned up a few times. This chain uses TRBV27 with TRBJ2-2, with D possibly being TRBD1 (5 bases). Germline assignment: CDR1 MNHEY and CDR2 SMNVEV (reference sequence). This CDR3 spans 15 amino acids. Trimming took off 6 bases at V and 4 bases at J, with 15 bases between the two ends. The chain's CDR3 is CASRGLGFGTGELFF. The CDR3 bases are TGTGCCAGCAGGGGGCTGGGGTTTGGCACCGGGGAGCTGTTTTTT.

The V and J genes are TRBV9 and TRBJ1-1, with D possibly TRBD1 on 6 matching bases. Per the germline V gene, CDR1 is SGDLS and CDR2 is YYNGEE. The CDR3 is made up of 16 amino acids. The germline V and J ends were trimmed by 3 bases and 3 bases, with 18 bases remaining between them. The CDR3, as DNA: TGTGCCAGCAGCGGATACAGGGAAATCGGGTACACTGAAGCTTTCTTT. Its protein is CASSGYREIGYTEAFF. The entire variable domain, with the rest obtained from reference TRBV9 and TRBJ1-1, is as follows: DSGVTQTPKHLITATGQRVTLRCSPRSGDLSVYWYQQSLDQGLQFLIQYYNGEERAKGNILERFSAQQFPDLHSELNLSSLELGDSALYFCASSGYREIGYTEAFFGQGTRLTVV.

The J gene is TRBJ2-1, the V gene TRBV6-1; TRBD2 is a possible D gene (6 bases). The length of the CDR3 is 12 residues. The V end lost 3 bases, the J end lost 8 bases, and 8 bases lay between the germline ends. Germline V gene lookup returns CDR1 MNHNS and CDR2 SASEGT. CDR3 bases: TGTGCCAGCAGTGATAGCGGTTATGAGCAGTTCTTC. This sequence encodes CASSDSGYEQFF.

V is TRBV19 and J is TRBJ2-1; D perhaps matches TRBD2 (5 bases). V lost 0 bases and J lost 7, with 13 bases in between. The CDR3 has 15 residues. CDR1 is LNHDA, CDR2 SQIVND, per germline (reference sequence). In DNA form, the CDR3 reads TGTGCCAGTAGTATAGAGGGCGGGCTCGTTAATGAGCAGTTCTTC. Its translation is CASSIEGGLVNEQFF.

The gene calls are TRBV9 and TRBJ2-4; TRBD2 agrees at 7 bases. The CDR3 sequence is 13 residues long. Germline V CDR1 and CDR2: SGDLS, YYNGEE. V lost 7 bases, J lost 7 bases, and 8 bases stayed unmatched. The CDR3 region has the DNA TGTGCCAGCGGACGGGGAGGGTCTAACATTCAGTACTTC. Translation gives CASGRGGSNIQYF. The variable domain in full, with the rest retrieved from reference TRBV9 and TRBJ2-4, is DSGVTQTPKHLITATGQRVTLRCSPRSGDLSVYWYQQSLDQGLQFLIQYYNGEERAKGNILERFSAQQFPDLHSELNLSSLELGDSALYFCASGRGGSNIQYFGAGTRLSVL.

The genes are TRBV7-9 and TRBJ2-1, with D tentatively TRBD1 or TRBD2 (5 bases each). Per the germline V gene, CDR1 is SEHNR and CDR2 is FQNEAQ (reference sequence). CDR3 length: 13 residues. V lost 5 bases and J lost 7, with 12 bases in between. The CDR3 region is CASSPRGRNEQFF. CDR3 bases: TGTGCCAGCAGCCCGAGGGGCCGGAATGAGCAGTTCTTC.